This T cell receptor (beta chain) was identified during a study of control samples from healthy donors and cancer patients. TCRdb keeps only in-frame clones here, not all; method: immunoSEQ multiplex PCR. The table lists approximately 120,000 clones, about 89% of them singletons. V shed 5 bases and J shed 3 bases, with 19 bases lying between them. Germline V lookup: CDR1 MDHEN, CDR2 SYDVKM. The CDR3 is 16 amino acids. Only a few counts were recorded for this clone. Sequenced material: blood. The genes are TRBV28 and TRBJ1-2; the D gene is possibly TRBD1 (5 bases). This sequence was found in a man aged 55 to 70 in good health. In nucleotides, the CDR3 is TGTGCCAGCAGTCCCCCGAGTGAGGGGCACTACTATGGCTACACCTTC. Translated, it gives CASSPPSEGHYYGYTF.